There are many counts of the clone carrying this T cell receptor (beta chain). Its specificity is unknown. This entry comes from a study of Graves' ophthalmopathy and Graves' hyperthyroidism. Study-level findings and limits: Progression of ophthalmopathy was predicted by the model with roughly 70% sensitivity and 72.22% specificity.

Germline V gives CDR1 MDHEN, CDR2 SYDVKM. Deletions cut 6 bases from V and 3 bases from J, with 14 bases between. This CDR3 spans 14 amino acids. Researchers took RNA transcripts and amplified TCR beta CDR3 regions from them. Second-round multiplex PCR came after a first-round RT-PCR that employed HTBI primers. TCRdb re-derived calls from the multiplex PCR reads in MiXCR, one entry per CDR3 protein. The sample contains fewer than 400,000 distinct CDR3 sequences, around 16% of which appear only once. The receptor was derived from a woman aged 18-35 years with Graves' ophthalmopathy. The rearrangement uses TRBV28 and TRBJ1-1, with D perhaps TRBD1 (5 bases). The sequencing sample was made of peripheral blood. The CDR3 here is CASSLRGAHTEAFF. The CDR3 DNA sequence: TGTGCCAGCAGCCTACGGGGCGCCCACACTGAAGCTTTCTTT.